The 21 T cell receptor beta chains reported below all come from one sample, sequenced in a study of T-cell reconstitution after alpha-beta-depleted transplantation in children. Researchers prepared the TCRbeta library using unique molecular identifiers, the study reports. TCRdb recomputed calls from the PCR reads with MiXCR, one row per CDR3 protein. In the table there are approximately 510,000 distinct CDR3 sequences, approximately 16% of which are singletons. The sample in question was PBMCs from the stem cell graft donor, obtained from the stem cell graft. Source of these receptors: a human donor who donated a stem cell graft to a child with acute lymphoblastic leukemia.

A few counts support this clonotype. This rearrangement joins TRBV15 to TRBJ1-2; D uncertain. CDR1 and CDR2 (germline): LNHNV, YYDKDF (reference sequence). V was trimmed by 1 base and J by 3 bases, leaving 12 bases between them. This CDR3 region has 15 residues. The CDR3 spells CATSRVQPTYYGYTF. As DNA, the CDR3 is TGTGCCACCAGCAGAGTACAGCCGACTTACTATGGCTACACCTTC.

This chain connects TRBV10-3 to TRBJ2-7; D not resolved. Per the germline V gene, CDR1 is ENHRY and CDR2 is SYGVKD. There are 17 residues in the CDR3. Trimming removed 2 bases at V and 1 base at J, with 18 bases between. This CDR3 is CAISESPLRAPSYEQYF. In DNA, the CDR3 is TGTGCCATCAGTGAGAGCCCGCTTAGAGCCCCGTCCTACGAGCAGTACTTC.

This clonotype was seen a few times. The rearrangement links TRBV12-3 or TRBV12-4 to TRBJ2-2; 7 nucleotides line up with TRBD1. The CDR3 runs to 15 residues. After removal of 7 bases from V and 5 bases from J, the junction contained 10 bases not matched to a gene. The CDR3: CASNLHRGKTGELFF. Here the CDR3 DNA reads TGTGCCAGCAATCTACACAGGGGAAAAACCGGGGAGCTGTTTTTT.

This chain connects TRBV12-3 or TRBV12-4 to TRBJ2-1; 9 bases agree with TRBD2. V lost 3 bases and J lost 8; bases outside the gene matches: 8. The CDR3 loop spans 15 amino acids. Written as DNA, the CDR3 is TGTGCCAGCAGTTTCCCCGCGGGAGGGCCGGATGAGCAGTTCTTC. Its protein is CASSFPAGGPDEQFF.

The chain recombines TRBV27 with TRBJ2-3; 10 nucleotides align to TRBD2. With V trimmed by 4 bases and J by 4 bases, 17 bases remained unmatched. The CDR3 totals 19 residues. Germline V CDR1 and CDR2: MNHEY, SMNVEV (reference sequence). CDR3 in amino acids: CASSSTDSSGRGRADTQYF. In DNA form, the CDR3 reads TGTGCCAGCAGTTCGACTGACTCTAGCGGGAGAGGACGCGCAGATACGCAGTATTTT.

The chain recombines TRBV5-1 with TRBJ2-2; 8 nucleotides align to TRBD1. The CDR3 runs 14 residues. V lost 4 bases and J lost 6; bases outside the gene matches: 5. Germline V gene data show CDR1 as SGHRS and CDR2 as YFSETQ. CDR3 loop: CASSQQGGPGELFF. For the CDR3, the DNA is TGCGCCAGCAGCCAACAGGGGGGCCCCGGGGAGCTGTTTTTT.

Concerning this clonotype itself: A much larger clone differs by one base, so this may be a read error. The chain employs TRBV9 and TRBJ1-2; D not resolved. Deletions cut 3 bases from V and 9 bases from J, with 18 bases between. The CDR3 is 14 residues long. Germline CDR1 SGDLS, CDR2 YYNGEE. CDR3 DNA: TGTGCCAGCAGCGCCGGACTTACGGGATATTGCTACACCTTC. Translation: CASSAGLTGYCYTF.

This clonotype was detected ten times or more. This CDR3 reads CASSQDQGGETQYF. The CDR3 DNA reads as TGCGCCAGCAGCCAAGATCAAGGGGGAGAGACCCAGTACTTC. V gene TRBV4-1 combines with J gene TRBJ2-5; possibly TRBD1 for D (6 bases). Trimming shortened V by 0 bases and J by 4 bases, and 9 bases separated the two germline ends. This CDR3 region has 14 residues. Germline CDR1 is MGHRA and CDR2 is YSYEKL.

The J gene is TRBJ2-1, the V gene TRBV29-1; the match to TRBD2 covers 8 bases. V shed 0 bases, J shed 2 bases, and the junction held 3 bases outside the gene matches. CDR1 is SQVTM, CDR2 ANQGSEA, per germline. This CDR3 is built from 15 residues. This CDR3 is CSVEEPGGPYNEQFF. The CDR3 DNA is TGCAGCGTTGAAGAGCCGGGAGGGCCCTACAATGAGCAGTTCTTC.

The V and J genes are TRBV20-1 and TRBJ2-7, with 11 nucleotides matching TRBD2. Per the germline V gene, CDR1 is DFQATT and CDR2 is SNEGSKA (reference sequence). The CDR3 is 17 amino acids. The V and J ends lost 5 bases and 2 bases, in that order; junction bases with no gene match: 14. This CDR3 is CSAGPNRASGRPYEQYF. CDR3 coding DNA: TGCAGTGCTGGTCCCAATCGGGCTAGCGGGAGGCCCTACGAGCAGTACTTC.

CDR3 sequence (DNA): TGCGCCAGCAGCCACTCCGGGACAGGCATAAGGGATGAGCAGTTCTTC. This sequence encodes CASSHSGTGIRDEQFF. The V and J genes are TRBV4-1 and TRBJ2-1, with TRBD1 identical over 8 bases. The CDR3 loop spans 16 amino acids. V gave up 3 bases and J gave up 8 bases; unmatched junction bases: 12. Germline V lookup: CDR1 MGHRA, CDR2 YSYEKL.

The genes are TRBV7-6 and TRBJ2-5; D unclear. Per germline, CDR1 SGHVS and CDR2 FNYEAQ. There are 13 residues in the CDR3. V lost 6 bases and J lost 5, with 13 bases in between. The DNA for the CDR3 is TGTGCCAGCAGGCCTCCCCTTCGTGAGACCCAGTACTTC. Protein: CASRPPLRETQYF.

The rearrangement joins TRBV4-1 to TRBJ2-7; D not resolved. CDR1 MGHRA and CDR2 YSYEKL come from the germline V gene. The CDR3 covers 12 residues. The V gene lost 3 bases and the J gene lost 6 bases, with 9 bases spanning the gap. The CDR3 nucleotides are TGCGCCAGCAGCCAGTCGGGCGGCGAGCAGTACTTC. It is translated as CASSQSGGEQYF.

The chain couples TRBV5-1 to TRBJ2-7; TRBD2 might be the D (5 bases). The CDR3 loop spans 13 amino acids. V lost 2 bases, J lost 6 bases, and 12 bases lay in between. Germline V gene lookup returns CDR1 SGHRS and CDR2 YFSETQ. DNA of the CDR3: TGCGCCAGCAGCTTAACTTTACTAGGCGAGCAGTACTTC. Its protein is CASSLTLLGEQYF.

J is TRBJ2-1 and V is TRBV3-1; unclear D gene. V was cut by 5 bases and J by 7 bases, with 18 bases left in between. This CDR3 has 15 amino acids. Germline V gives CDR1 LGHDT, CDR2 YNNKEL (reference sequence). The CDR3: CASSNFISAGNEQFF. Written as DNA, the CDR3 is TGTGCCAGCAGCAACTTCATCAGCGCCGGTAATGAGCAGTTCTTC.

The rearrangement links TRBV29-1 to TRBJ2-1; D uncertain. V was clipped by 0 bases and J by 3 bases, with 3 bases between them. Germline V gene sequence: CDR1 SQVTM, CDR2 ANQGSEA. The CDR3 runs 12 residues. CDR3: CSVEEDYNEQFF. As DNA, the CDR3 is TGCAGCGTTGAAGAGGACTACAATGAGCAGTTCTTC.

V gene TRBV19 combines with J gene TRBJ2-7; TRBD2 agrees at 7 bases. This CDR3 is built from 14 residues. CDR1 is LNHDA and CDR2 is SQIVND in the germline V gene (reference sequence). V shed 0 bases, J shed 3 bases, and the junction held 2 bases outside the gene matches. CDR3 amino acids: CASSIDREVYEQYF. The CDR3 DNA reads as TGTGCCAGTAGTATAGATCGGGAGGTCTACGAGCAGTACTTC.

CDR3 protein: CASSQYLRADEKLFF. DNA of the CDR3: TGCGCCAGCAGCCAGTACCTCCGGGCCGATGAAAAACTGTTTTTT. The chain uses TRBV4-1 and TRBJ1-4; D is undetermined. Deletions cut 3 bases from V and 6 bases from J, with 14 bases between. Per the germline V gene, CDR1 is MGHRA and CDR2 is YSYEKL. The CDR3 is made up of 15 amino acids.

Only a few counts were recorded for this clonotype. The rearrangement links TRBV5-1 to TRBJ2-7; perhaps TRBD2 as D (6 bases). CDR1 and CDR2 (germline): SGHRS, YFSETQ. This CDR3 has 13 amino acids. V was clipped by 7 bases and J by 4 bases, with 15 bases between them. The CDR3 nucleotides are TGCGCCAGCCGGGGACTGATTGAATACGAGCAGTACTTC. It codes for CASRGLIEYEQYF.

This clonotype was counted between two and nine times. The chain employs TRBV9 and TRBJ1-6; 8 bases are a match to TRBD1. The CDR3 sequence is 14 residues long. After removal of 6 bases from V and 5 bases from J, the junction contained 4 bases not matched to a gene. The germline gives CDR1 SGDLS, CDR2 YYNGEE. CDR3 in amino acids: CASNVGQDNSPLHF. The CDR3 coding sequence is TGTGCCAGCAACGTGGGACAGGATAATTCACCCCTCCACTTT.

The chain links TRBV11-3 to TRBJ2-2, with D perhaps TRBD1 (6 bases). Looked up from germline, CDR1 is SGHNT and CDR2 is YENEEA. V lost 6 bases to trimming and J lost 4 bases, with 15 bases between them. This CDR3 contains 15 residues. This CDR3 reads CASSSRQDRTGELFF. The CDR3 DNA sequence: TGTGCCAGCAGTTCAAGACAGGACCGCACCGGGGAGCTGTTTTTT. The whole variable domain, filled in from reference TRBV11-3 and TRBJ2-2, reads EAGVVQSPRYKIIEKKQPVAFWCNPISGHNTLYWYLQNLGQGPELLIRYENEEAVDDSQLPKDRFSAERLKGVDSTLKIQPAELGDSAVYLCASSSRQDRTGELFFGEGSRLTVL.